The source of this T cell receptor beta chain is a study of T cell repertoires in cytomegalovirus infection. Study details: Indicated by public TCR beta signatures were CMV infection and matching HLA type. The study, taken as a whole, reports: HLA-C-restricted CMV clonotypes gave the most frequent clonotype in two of eight donors. CMV carriers having the relevant HLA were flagged by cumulative public TCR beta family frequency.

In this sample, this clonotype turned up a few times. Its antigen is undetermined. With 6 bases removed from V and 7 bases from J, the gap between germline ends came to 15 bases. Germline loops: CDR1 MDHEN, CDR2 SYDVKM. CDR3 length: 14 residues. TCRdb fed the reads into MiXCR, producing one record per CDR3 protein. The sample includes some 350,000 distinct CDR3 sequences, 15% to 20% of them seen just once. The chain combines TRBV28 with TRBJ1-4; unclear D gene. The receptor comes from a human donor in good health (CMV status not recorded). Some clones in this sample may be carry-over from other donors' samples. Specimen: PBMCs. The CDR3 sequence is CASSRQLAGEKLFF. CDR3 DNA: TGTGCCAGCAGCCGTCAACTGGCGGGTGAAAAACTGTTTTTT.